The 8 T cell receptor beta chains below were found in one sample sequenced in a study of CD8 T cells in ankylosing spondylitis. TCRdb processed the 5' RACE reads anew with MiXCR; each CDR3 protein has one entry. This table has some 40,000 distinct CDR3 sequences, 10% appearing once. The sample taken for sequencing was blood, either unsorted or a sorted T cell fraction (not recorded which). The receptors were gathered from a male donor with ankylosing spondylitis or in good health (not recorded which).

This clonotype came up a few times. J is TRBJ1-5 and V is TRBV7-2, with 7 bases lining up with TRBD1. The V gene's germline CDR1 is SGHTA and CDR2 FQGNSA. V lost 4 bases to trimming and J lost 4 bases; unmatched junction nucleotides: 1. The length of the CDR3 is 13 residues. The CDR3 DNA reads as TGTGCCAGCAGCTGGGACAGTAATCAGCCCCAGCATTTT. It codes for CASSWDSNQPQHF.

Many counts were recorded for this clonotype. The CDR3 coding sequence is TGCAGTGCTAGACTAGCGGGAGGGCCCAGTGAGCAGTTCTTC. Encoded protein: CSARLAGGPSEQFF. V usage is TRBV20-1 and J usage is TRBJ2-1; 12 nucleotides match TRBD2. V shed 2 bases, J shed 9 bases, and the junction held 5 bases outside the gene matches. This CDR3 region has 14 residues. Germline CDR1 is DFQATT and CDR2 is SNEGSKA (reference sequence).

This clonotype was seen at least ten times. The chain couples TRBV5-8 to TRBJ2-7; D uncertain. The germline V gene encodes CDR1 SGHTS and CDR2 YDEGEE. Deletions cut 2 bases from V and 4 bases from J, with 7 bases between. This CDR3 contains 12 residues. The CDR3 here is CASSLVEYEQYF. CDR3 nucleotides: TGTGCCAGCAGCTTAGTGGAGTACGAGCAGTACTTC.

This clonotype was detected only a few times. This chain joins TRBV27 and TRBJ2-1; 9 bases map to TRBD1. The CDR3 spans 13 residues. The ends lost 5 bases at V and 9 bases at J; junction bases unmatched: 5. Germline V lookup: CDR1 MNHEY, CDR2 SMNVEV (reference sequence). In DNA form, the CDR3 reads TGTGCCAGCAGTAGGGACAGGGTGCCTGAGCAGTTCTTC. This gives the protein CASSRDRVPEQFF.

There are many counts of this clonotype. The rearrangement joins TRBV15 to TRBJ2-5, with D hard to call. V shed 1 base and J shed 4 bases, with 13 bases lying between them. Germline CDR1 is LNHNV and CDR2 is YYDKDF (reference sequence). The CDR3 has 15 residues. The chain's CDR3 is CATSRARSAPETQYF. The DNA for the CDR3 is TGTGCCACCAGCAGAGCTCGGTCTGCCCCAGAGACCCAGTACTTC.

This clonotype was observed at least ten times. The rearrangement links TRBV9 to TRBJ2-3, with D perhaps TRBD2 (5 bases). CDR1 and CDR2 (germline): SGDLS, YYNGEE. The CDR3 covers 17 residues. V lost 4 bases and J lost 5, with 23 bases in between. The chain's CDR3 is CASSPPLDSYAGDTQYF. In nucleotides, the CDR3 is TGTGCCAGCAGCCCTCCCCTAGACTCTTATGCGGGAGATACGCAGTATTTT.

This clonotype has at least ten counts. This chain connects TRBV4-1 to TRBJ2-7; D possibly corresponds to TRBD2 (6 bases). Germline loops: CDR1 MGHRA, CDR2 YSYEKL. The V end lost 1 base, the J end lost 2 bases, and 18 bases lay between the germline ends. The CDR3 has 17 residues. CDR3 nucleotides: TGCGCCAGCAGCCAAGGCAACATCCGGGACTTCCCCTACGAGCAGTACTTC. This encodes CASSQGNIRDFPYEQYF.

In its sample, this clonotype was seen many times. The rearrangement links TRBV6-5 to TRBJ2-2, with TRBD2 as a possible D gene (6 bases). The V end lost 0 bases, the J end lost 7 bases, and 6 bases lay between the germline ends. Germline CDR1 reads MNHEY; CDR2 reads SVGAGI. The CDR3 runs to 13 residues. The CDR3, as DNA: TGTGCCAGCAGTTACTCTAGCGGCGGGGAGCTGTTTTTT. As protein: CASSYSSGGELFF.